This entry lists 16 T cell receptor beta chains sequenced from one sample in a study of monozygotic twins with inflammatory bowel disease. TCRdb re-called the 5' RACE reads and gives one entry per CDR3 protein, without DNA. Its listing shows 400,000 to 500,000 distinct CDR3 sequences. Sequencing was done on a sample of blood. Receptors were obtained from a human donor with ulcerative colitis or Crohn's disease, or a healthy co-twin of an affected twin (not recorded which).

V and J are TRBV9 and TRBJ2-2; with no DNA, the TCRdb D assignment of TRBD1 cannot be verified. Germline-derived CDR1 and CDR2 are SGDLS and YYNGEE. The length of the CDR3 is 17 residues. This chain's CDR3 is CASSPQSGGAGTGELFF.

The V call is TRBV5-1, the J call TRBJ2-3; TCRdb selects TRBD2, and the lack of DNA leaves this call unchecked. CDR1 and CDR2 from the germline V gene are SGHRS and YFSETQ. This CDR3 has 15 residues. The CDR3 region is CASSEGDFRTDTQYF.

The chain employs TRBV7-2 and TRBJ2-7; TCRdb returns TRBD1, unconfirmable since there is no DNA. The CDR3 contains 11 residues. CDR1 and CDR2 (germline): SGHTA, FQGNSA. Here the CDR3 reads CASSPGRGQYF.

This chain joins TRBV20-1 and TRBJ1-2; TCRdb proposes TRBD1, but this gene call is untestable without DNA. The CDR3 is 15 amino acids. Germline CDR1 DFQATT, CDR2 SNEGSKA (reference sequence). This CDR3 is CSARDRDRGDYGYTF.

V gene TRBV30 combines with J gene TRBJ1-1; TCRdb names TRBD1, which stays unverified in the absence of DNA. This CDR3 region has 14 residues. The germline gives CDR1 GTSNPN, CDR2 SVGIG (reference sequence). CDR3 protein: CAWSVLEGYAEAFF.

The V gene is TRBV7-3, the J gene TRBJ2-1; as DNA is missing, the TRBD2 call by TCRdb cannot be tested. The CDR3 totals 20 residues. Germline V gives CDR1 SGHTA, CDR2 FQGTGA. CDR3 residues: CASSLYRTSGSRSPYNEQFF.

The chain carries TRBV3-1 and TRBJ2-2; TCRdb lists TRBD2, though no DNA is available to test this call. Germline CDR1 and CDR2: LGHDT and YNNKEL (reference sequence). This CDR3 has 15 amino acids. The CDR3: CASSWGLAATGELFF.

The rearrangement joins TRBV5-1 to TRBJ1-2; TCRdb picks TRBD1, but there is no DNA to check that call. CDR3 length equals 13 residues. From germline, CDR1 is SGHRS and CDR2 YFSETQ. CDR3 loop: CASSPRDRGGYTF.

The rearrangement links TRBV7-2 to TRBJ2-3. The CDR3 has 15 amino acids. The germline V gene has CDR1 SGHTA and CDR2 FQGNSA. CDR3 amino acids: CASSLEGLSRDTQYF.

The chain employs TRBV28 and TRBJ2-1. This CDR3 contains 14 residues. Germline V gene sequence: CDR1 MDHEN, CDR2 SYDVKM. The CDR3 sequence is CASIRGRADNEQFF. Supplemented by reference TRBV28 and TRBJ2-1, the full variable domain reads DVKVTQSSRYLVKRTGEKVFLECVQDMDHENMFWYRQDPGLGLRLIYFSYDVKMKEKGDIPEGYSVSREKKERFSLILESASTNQTSMYLCASIRGRADNEQFFGPGTRLTVL.

The rearrangement joins TRBV9 to TRBJ2-1; TCRdb returns TRBD1, unconfirmable since there is no DNA. The V gene's germline CDR1 is SGDLS and CDR2 YYNGEE. The CDR3 consists of 16 residues. The CDR3 loop is CASSVGVMDRANEQFF.

The chain has TRBV24-1 and TRBJ2-1; TCRdb selects TRBD1, and the lack of DNA leaves this call unchecked. Germline CDR1 reads KGHDR; CDR2 reads SFDVKD. The CDR3 runs 17 residues. CDR3 residues: CATSDLHQGATYNEQFF.

V usage is TRBV5-1 and J usage is TRBJ2-7. The V gene's germline CDR1 is SGHRS and CDR2 YFSETQ. This CDR3 comprises 12 residues. The CDR3 loop reads CASSSAADEQYF.

This chain connects TRBV28 to TRBJ2-3; TCRdb gives TRBD2 as the D gene, but with no DNA this cannot be confirmed. Germline loops: CDR1 MDHEN, CDR2 SYDVKM. The CDR3 runs to 15 residues. The CDR3 spells CASKPRDSSTDTQYF.

This sequence joins TRBV6-1 and TRBJ2-5; TCRdb's D gene call, TRBD2, goes unchecked for lack of DNA. Germline V gene data show CDR1 as MNHNS and CDR2 as SASEGT. This CDR3 has 16 residues. CDR3 in amino acids: CASRPSGSLVEETQYF.

This chain's CDR3 is CASSQEDLWLPPYEQYF. The gene calls are TRBV4-1 and TRBJ2-7; checking the TCRdb D call of TRBD1 is not possible without DNA. The germline V gene encodes CDR1 MGHRA and CDR2 YSYEKL. This CDR3 has 17 residues.